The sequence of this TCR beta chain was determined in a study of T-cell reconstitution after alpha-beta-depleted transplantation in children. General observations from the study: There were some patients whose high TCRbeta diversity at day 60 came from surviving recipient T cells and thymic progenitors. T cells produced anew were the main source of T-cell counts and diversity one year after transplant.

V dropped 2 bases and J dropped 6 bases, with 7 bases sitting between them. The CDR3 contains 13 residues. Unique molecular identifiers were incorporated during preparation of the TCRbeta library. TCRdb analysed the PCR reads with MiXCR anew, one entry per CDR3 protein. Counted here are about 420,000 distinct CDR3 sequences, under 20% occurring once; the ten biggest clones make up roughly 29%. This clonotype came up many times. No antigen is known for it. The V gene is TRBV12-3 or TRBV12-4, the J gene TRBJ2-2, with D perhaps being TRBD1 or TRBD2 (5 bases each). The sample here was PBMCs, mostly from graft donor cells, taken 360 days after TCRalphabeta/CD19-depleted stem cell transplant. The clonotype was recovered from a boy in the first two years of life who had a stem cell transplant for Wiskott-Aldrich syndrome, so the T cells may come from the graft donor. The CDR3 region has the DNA TGTGCCAGCAGTTTACTGGGACCCGGGGAGCTGTTTTTT. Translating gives CASSLLGPGELFF.